One and the same sample provided the 19 T cell receptor beta chains below, sequenced in a study of cytomegalovirus exposure and HLA in healthy donors. PCR primers comprised 60 Vbeta and 13 Jbeta primers. Clones were read by immunoSEQ multiplex PCR, and TCRdb kept only the in-frame ones, dropping some. The sample consists of under 200,000 clones, about 75% of them appearing once. The source material was PBMCs. The receptors stem from a woman in her fifties or sixties in good health and CMV-seropositive.

The chain couples TRBV29-1 to TRBJ1-2; a weak D match, TRBD1 (6 bases). V was pared by 0 bases and J by 0 bases, with 8 bases between. This CDR3 has 14 amino acids. CDR1 is SQVTM and CDR2 is ANQGSEA in the germline V gene. CDR3 in amino acids: CSVEDRGPNYGYTF. Here the CDR3 DNA reads TGCAGCGTTGAAGACAGGGGACCTAACTATGGCTACACCTTC.

The chain recombines TRBV2 with TRBJ1-6; perhaps TRBD1 as D (6 bases). The CDR3 sequence is 15 residues long. The V gene lost 5 bases and the J gene lost 7 bases, with 15 bases spanning the gap. The germline gives CDR1 SNHLY, CDR2 FYNNEI. The CDR3 DNA is TGTGCCAGCAGTAGGGACATCCTTCGCAATTCACCCCTCCACTTT. Protein sequence: CASSRDILRNSPLHF.

The chain is built from TRBV5-6 and TRBJ2-2, with 8 bases lining up with TRBD2. The germline V gene encodes CDR1 SGHDT and CDR2 YYEEEE. The CDR3 sequence is 15 residues long. Trimming removed 4 bases from V and 4 bases from J; junction bases left unmatched: 6. The CDR3 bases are TGTGCCAGCAGCGCCGGGACTAGAGTCACCGGGGAGCTGTTTTTT. Protein sequence: CASSAGTRVTGELFF.

The chain employs TRBV6-1 and TRBJ1-2; D perhaps matches TRBD1 (5 bases). CDR1 is MNHNS, CDR2 SASEGT, per germline. The CDR3 consists of 13 residues. V gave up 7 bases and J gave up 6 bases, with 15 bases separating them. CDR3 in amino acids: CASNSQGGHGYTF. The CDR3 DNA sequence: TGTGCCAGCAATAGCCAGGGTGGGCATGGCTACACCTTC.

This chain uses TRBV9 with TRBJ1-2; D is perhaps TRBD1 (5 bases). The germline V gene encodes CDR1 SGDLS and CDR2 YYNGEE. V shed 0 bases and J shed 4 bases, with 13 bases lying between them. CDR3 length equals 15 residues. CDR3 amino acids: CASSVAMGGVYGYTF. CDR3 nucleotide sequence: TGTGCCAGCAGCGTAGCTATGGGGGGTGTCTATGGCTACACCTTC.

This clone was picked up one time. An end of the junction does not agree with germline; a read error may underlie this. The chain uses TRBV7-9 and TRBJ2-6; no definite D call. Germline V gives CDR1 SEHNR, CDR2 FQNEAQ (reference sequence). This CDR3 comprises 13 residues. Here the CDR3 reads CANSLRGANVLTF. For the CDR3, the DNA is TGTGCCAACAGCTTGCGGGGGGCCAACGTCCTGACTTTC.

The chain couples TRBV6-5 to TRBJ2-3, with a tentative D call TRBD2 (6 bases). Trimming stripped 0 bases from V and 2 bases from J, with 9 bases between. Germline V gene lookup returns CDR1 MNHEY and CDR2 SVGAGI. CDR3 length: 15 amino acids. The CDR3 nucleotides read TGTGCCAGCAGTTACTCTAGCGGAACCACAGATACGCAGTATTTT. This sequence encodes CASSYSSGTTDTQYF.

The chain carries TRBV19 and TRBJ2-2; a possible D gene is TRBD1 (6 bases). The CDR3 has 15 amino acids. Germline V lookup: CDR1 LNHDA, CDR2 SQIVND (reference sequence). Trimming pared 5 bases from V and 2 bases from J, leaving 12 bases between. CDR3 protein: CASSPDRPNTGELFF. The CDR3 coding sequence is TGTGCCAGTAGTCCAGACAGGCCCAACACCGGGGAGCTGTTTTTT.

V and J are TRBV2 and TRBJ2-7, with 9 bases aligning to TRBD1. The CDR3 extends over 17 amino acids. V was clipped by 6 bases and J by 3 bases; unmatched bases: 15. Germline V lookup: CDR1 SNHLY, CDR2 FYNNEI. In DNA, the CDR3 is TGTGCCAGCAGGACCGGGACAGGGTACCGGAAAGTCTACGAGCAGTACTTC. Its protein is CASRTGTGYRKVYEQYF.

The J gene is TRBJ1-4, the V gene TRBV25-1; possibly TRBD1 for D (6 bases). Germline loops: CDR1 MGHDK, CDR2 SYGVNS. The CDR3 has 13 amino acids. V lost 7 bases, J lost 8 bases, and 14 bases lay in between. In DNA form, the CDR3 reads TGTGCCAGCACAAACAGGGTCGGGGAAAAACTGTTTTTT. Translated, it gives CASTNRVGEKLFF. The full variable domain, with the rest looked up from reference TRBV25-1 and TRBJ1-4, is EADIYQTPRYLVIGTGKKITLECSQTMGHDKMYWYQQDPGMELHLIHYSYGVNSTEKGDLSSESTVSRIRTEHFPLTLESARPSHTSQYLCASTNRVGEKLFFGSGTQLSVL.

The chain combines TRBV5-6 with TRBJ1-1, with D possibly being TRBD1 (5 bases). With 1 base removed from V and 0 bases from J, the gap between germline ends came to 16 bases. Germline-derived CDR1 and CDR2 are SGHDT and YYEEEE. CDR3 length: 17 amino acids. The CDR3 loop reads CASSLTRRQPMNTEAFF. The CDR3, as DNA: TGTGCCAGCAGCTTGACCCGAAGACAGCCGATGAACACTGAAGCTTTCTTT. The full variable domain, in which reference TRBV5-6 and TRBJ1-1 provide the parts outside the CDR3, is DAGVTQSPTHLIKTRGQQVTLRCSPKSGHDTVSWYQQALGQGPQFIFQYYEEEERQRGNFPDRFSGHQFPNYSSELNVNALLLGDSALYLCASSLTRRQPMNTEAFFGQGTRLTVV.

V is TRBV19 and J is TRBJ2-3; D remains unclear. The CDR3 is made up of 13 amino acids. V was shortened by 5 bases and J by 2 bases, with 8 bases between the two germline ends. Per the germline V gene, CDR1 is LNHDA and CDR2 is SQIVND (reference sequence). The CDR3 sequence is CASSPRDTDTQYF. The CDR3 DNA reads as TGTGCCAGTAGTCCAAGAGACACAGATACGCAGTATTTT.

CDR3 nucleotides: TGTGCCACCAGCAGAGTGGGGACATCTACCTACGAGCAGTACTTC. This codes for CATSRVGTSTYEQYF. The chain is built from TRBV15 and TRBJ2-7, with D perhaps matching TRBD1 (6 bases). The CDR3 runs 15 residues. Germline V gene sequence: CDR1 LNHNV, CDR2 YYDKDF (reference sequence). V lost 1 base, J lost 2 bases, and 12 bases lay in between.

The V gene is TRBV5-1, the J gene TRBJ2-1; D remains unclear. CDR1 is SGHRS and CDR2 is YFSETQ in the germline V gene. The CDR3 sequence is 11 residues long. V lost 0 bases and J lost 10, with 5 bases in between. The CDR3 spells CASSLVREQFF. The CDR3 DNA reads as TGCGCCAGCAGCTTGGTGCGGGAGCAGTTCTTC.

The chain is built from TRBV6-5 and TRBJ2-7; maybe TRBD1 (6 bases). The CDR3 sequence is 13 residues long. The V and J ends lost 5 bases and 6 bases respectively, with 14 bases between them. In germline, CDR1 is MNHEY, CDR2 SVGAGI. The CDR3 nucleotides read TGTGCCAGCAGTACCAGGGGCACGGGCGAGCAGTACTTC. As protein: CASSTRGTGEQYF.

This clone was counted a few times. The genes are TRBV10-3 and TRBJ1-6; 9 bases match TRBD1. The CDR3 has 13 residues. V dropped 6 bases and J dropped 7; count of bases not matched to a gene: 1. The V gene's germline CDR1 is ENHRY and CDR2 SYGVKD. The CDR3, as DNA: TGTGCCATCAGGGGGACAGGGAATTCACCCCTCCACTTT. Amino acids: CAIRGTGNSPLHF.

In its sample, this clone was seen a few times. This sequence joins TRBV18 and TRBJ2-5; TRBD2 might be the D (6 bases). CDR1 is KGHSH and CDR2 is LQKENI in the germline V gene. V lost 3 bases to trimming and J lost 1 base, with 15 bases between them. There are 16 residues in the CDR3. As DNA, the CDR3 is TGTGCCAGCTCACCCCCAGCGGGCCGCCCCCAAGAGACCCAGTACTTC. It specifies CASSPPAGRPQETQYF. Drawing the rest from reference TRBV18 and TRBJ2-5, the complete variable domain is NAGVMQNPRHLVRRRGQEARLRCSPMKGHSHVYWYRQLPEEGLKFMVYLQKENIIDESGMPKERFSAEFPKEGPSILRIQQVVRGDSAAYFCASSPPAGRPQETQYFGPGTRLLVL.

This CDR3 reads CASRLKTGDAGELFF. CDR3 DNA sequence: TGCGCCAGCAGACTGAAGACAGGGGATGCCGGGGAGCTGTTTTTT. This rearrangement joins TRBV5-1 to TRBJ2-2; 8 bases line up with TRBD1. Germline trimming cut 5 bases from V and 6 bases from J; bases unmatched to any gene: 9. The CDR3 runs 15 residues. Germline V gene data show CDR1 as SGHRS and CDR2 as YFSETQ.

This chain uses TRBV5-1 with TRBJ1-1; 8 positions agree with TRBD1. The ends lost 3 bases at V and 3 bases at J; junction bases unmatched: 7. This CDR3 spans 15 amino acids. Germline V gene sequence: CDR1 SGHRS, CDR2 YFSETQ. CDR3 bases: TGCGCCAGCAGCTCCTCCAGGGGGCAGGACACTGAAGCTTTCTTT. Its protein product is CASSSSRGQDTEAFF.